This T cell receptor (beta chain) was retrieved from a study of blood T cell repertoires in COVID-19. Study summary: Acute and convalescent COVID-19 samples came from the United States, Italy and Spain. In each case, the material was cDNA or gDNA derived from T cells, B-cell-depleted T cells, or PBMCs.

This clone is a singleton in its sample. Germline V gives CDR1 SNHLY, CDR2 FYNNEI. The CDR3 totals 12 residues. Trimming cost V 6 bases and J 6 bases; bases outside gene matches: 4. Original processing methods: Amplification of reference gene primers was used by the study to estimate nucleated cell counts. Using immunoSEQ multiplex PCR, the repertoire was profiled, and TCRdb retains in-frame clones only, with some absent. For V, J and clone size, that table is used; D and trimming come from the DNA. The sample contains roughly 78,000 clones, approximately 86% of which appear only once. This receptor was obtained from a man aged 45 to 65 with acute or convalescent COVID-19. The specimen sequenced was peripheral blood. The chain links TRBV2 to TRBJ2-7, with 8 bases fitting TRBD1. CDR3 amino acids: CASSQDRAEQYF. CDR3 in DNA: TGTGCCAGCAGCCAGGACAGGGCCGAGCAGTACTTC.